The rows below give T cell receptor beta chains drawn from one sample of a study of T-cell memory formation after mild COVID-19. TCRdb processed the 5' RACE reads anew with MiXCR; each CDR3 protein has one entry. Among approximately 210,000 distinct CDR3 sequences listed, approximately 16% were seen once. Sequences were obtained from PBMCs or a T cell subset sorted from them (not recorded which). These receptors were collected from an adult woman who had mild COVID-19 (a few samples of this study predate the infection). Cell type and time point are not known. Each CDR3 is given with its conserved first and last residue.

j_call v_call cdr3_aa
TRBJ2-7 TRBV3-1 CASSLPGVEFGEQYF
TRBJ1-1 TRBV12-3/TRBV12-4 CASSPWEGTEAFF
TRBJ2-1 TRBV15 CATSRSNRQFF
TRBJ2-3 TRBV12-3/TRBV12-4 CASSFSGGRRTDTQYF
TRBJ2-6 TRBV7-2 CASSLVSSGNSGANVLTF
TRBJ2-3 TRBV7-2 CASSPQAGGTDTQYF
TRBJ2-7 TRBV2 CASARQLFYEQYF
TRBJ1-2 TRBV10-3 CAISPGTGAVGEGYTF
TRBJ1-2 TRBV28 CASSYPKSVYGYTF
TRBJ2-5 TRBV3-1 CASSPGGQLQETQYF
TRBJ1-5 TRBV6-2/TRBV6-3 CASTSDRVVGQPQHF
TRBJ2-1 TRBV12-3/TRBV12-4 CASSPGERAWTGHEQFF
TRBJ2-3 TRBV10-3 CAISADQGTDTQYF
TRBJ2-1 TRBV20-1 CSARPSGSPYNEQFF
TRBJ2-2 TRBV20-1 CSAKEAGRGVNTGELFF
TRBJ2-7 TRBV5-6 CASSPTPGQLYEQYF
TRBJ2-3 TRBV9 CARSVGRVADTQYF
TRBJ1-6 TRBV20-1 CSAKDRENSPLHF
TRBJ2-1 TRBV7-2 CASSTNPGPYNEQFF
TRBJ1-2 TRBV12-3/TRBV12-4 CASSLMDRGFFYGYTF
TRBJ2-3 TRBV12-3/TRBV12-4 CASTYDPTDTQYF
TRBJ2-7 TRBV7-2 CASSNPRDLIQGEQYF
TRBJ2-1 TRBV20-1 CSARDWREGVLPLRYNEQFF
TRBJ1-5 TRBV12-3/TRBV12-4 CASSLRALSQPQHF
TRBJ1-2 TRBV12-3/TRBV12-4 CASSLQGQDGYTF
TRBJ1-4 TRBV15 CATSREMEKLFF
TRBJ1-1 TRBV7-9 CASTSLGWNTEAFF